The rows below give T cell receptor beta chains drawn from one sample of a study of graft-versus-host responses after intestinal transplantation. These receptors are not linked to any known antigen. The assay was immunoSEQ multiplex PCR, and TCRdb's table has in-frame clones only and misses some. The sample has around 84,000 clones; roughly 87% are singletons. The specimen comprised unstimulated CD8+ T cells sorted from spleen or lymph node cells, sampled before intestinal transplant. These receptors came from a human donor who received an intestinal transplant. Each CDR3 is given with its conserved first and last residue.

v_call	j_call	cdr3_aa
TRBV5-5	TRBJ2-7	CASSLAGTVWSYEQYF
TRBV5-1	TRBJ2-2	CASSLAQAEELFF
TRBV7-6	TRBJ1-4	CASSPSTGTNEKLFF
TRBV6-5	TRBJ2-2	CASSLLMTTGELFF
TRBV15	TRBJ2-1	CATSRDDVAGGYNEQFF
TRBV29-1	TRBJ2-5	CSVEVFSGSRSAETQYF
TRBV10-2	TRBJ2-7	CASLGDRGSYEQYF
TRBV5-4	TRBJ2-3	CASSLVTGATDTQYF
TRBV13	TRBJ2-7	CASSYRSYEQYF
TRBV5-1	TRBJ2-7	CASSLAWRSYEQYF
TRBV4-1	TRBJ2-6	CASSHHPGSGANVLTF
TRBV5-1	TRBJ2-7	CASSFRAGTGRDEQYF
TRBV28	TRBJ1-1	CASSPIDRVNTEAFF
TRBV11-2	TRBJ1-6	CASSLGGTAYSPLHF
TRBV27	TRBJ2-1	CASSLDVGLASNEQFF
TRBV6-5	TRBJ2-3	CASSSQAHTDTQYF
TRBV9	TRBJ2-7	CASSVDWGAGTNYEQYF
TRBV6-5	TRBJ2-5	CASTPNRKETQYF
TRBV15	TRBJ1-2	CATSSGTGNYGYTF
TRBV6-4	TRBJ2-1	CASNGLAGGEQFF
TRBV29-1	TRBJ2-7	CSVEKLGQSSYEQYF
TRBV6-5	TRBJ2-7	CASRTGTGASYEQYF
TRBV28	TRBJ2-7	CASSRIGRNYEQYF
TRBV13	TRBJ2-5	CASSVSGGATETQYF
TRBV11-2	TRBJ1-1	CASSFRSNTEAFF
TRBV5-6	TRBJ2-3	CASSFGSSGDTQYF
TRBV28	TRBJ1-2	CASSLARERVVYGYTF
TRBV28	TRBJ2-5	CASSFGGAAETQYF
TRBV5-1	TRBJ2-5	CASSSLALAAQYF
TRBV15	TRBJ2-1	CATSGGDNEQFF
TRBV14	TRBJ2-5	CASSQDVDPGLGETQYF
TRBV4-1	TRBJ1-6	CASSQPTGDGLRSPLHF
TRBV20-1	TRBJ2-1	CSAVAGGEQFF
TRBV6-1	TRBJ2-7	CASSELGGSYKQYF
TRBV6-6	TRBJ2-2	CASEWVHMNTGELFF
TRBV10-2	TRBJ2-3	CASLRGGGDTQYF
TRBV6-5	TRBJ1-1	CASSYSVDTEAFF
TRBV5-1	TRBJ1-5	CASSLGVEASNQPQHF
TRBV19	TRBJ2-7	CASSIGGAPVDEQYF
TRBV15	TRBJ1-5	CATSREGTGLTPQHF
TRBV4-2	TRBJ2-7	CASSSGLAINEQYF
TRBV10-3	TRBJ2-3	CAISESGSGDTQYF
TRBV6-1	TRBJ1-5	CASSEGEGQPQHF
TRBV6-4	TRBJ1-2	CASSDGAGLNYGYTF
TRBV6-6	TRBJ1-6	CASSSGGNSPLHF
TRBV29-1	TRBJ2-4	CSAGPRAGIQYF
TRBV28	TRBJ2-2	CASSLTGRTGELFF
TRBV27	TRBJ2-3	CASSPIPEDTQYF
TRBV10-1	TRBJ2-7	CASRVLRRDRKYEQYF